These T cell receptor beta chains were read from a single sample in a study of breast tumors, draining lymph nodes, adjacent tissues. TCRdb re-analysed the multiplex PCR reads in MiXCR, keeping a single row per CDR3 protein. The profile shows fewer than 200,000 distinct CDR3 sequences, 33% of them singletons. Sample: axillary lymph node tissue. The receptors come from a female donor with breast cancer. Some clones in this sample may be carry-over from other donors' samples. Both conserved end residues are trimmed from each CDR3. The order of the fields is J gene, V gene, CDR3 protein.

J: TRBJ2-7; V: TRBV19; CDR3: ASSPQGYEQY
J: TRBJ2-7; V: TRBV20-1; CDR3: SASVSYYEQY
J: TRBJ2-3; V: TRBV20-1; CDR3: SALAGGDTQY
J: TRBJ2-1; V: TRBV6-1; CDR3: ASSLKRNEQF
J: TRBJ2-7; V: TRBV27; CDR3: ASSLSGQGFYEQY
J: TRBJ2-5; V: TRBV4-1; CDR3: ASSQERPRGETQY
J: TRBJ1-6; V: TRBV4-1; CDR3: TSSQDHSDGGYNSPLH
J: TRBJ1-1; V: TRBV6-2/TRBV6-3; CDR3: ASSFNRAPEAF
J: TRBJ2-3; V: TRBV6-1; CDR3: ASSQAGGVTDTQY
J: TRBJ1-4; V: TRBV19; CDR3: ASSTGTPEKLF
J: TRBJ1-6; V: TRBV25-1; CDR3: ASSDPTGGASPLH
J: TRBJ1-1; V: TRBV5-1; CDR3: ASSDGRGQFTEAF
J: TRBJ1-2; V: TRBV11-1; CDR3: ASSSRAGIHGYT
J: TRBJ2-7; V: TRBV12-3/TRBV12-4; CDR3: ASTSLGIRYEQY
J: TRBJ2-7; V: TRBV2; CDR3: ASSEGQGYAYEQY
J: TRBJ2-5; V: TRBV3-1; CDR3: ASSQSSLQETQY
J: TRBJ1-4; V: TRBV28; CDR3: ASSFMGEKLF
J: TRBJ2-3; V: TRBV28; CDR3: ASRQNRYNTDTQY
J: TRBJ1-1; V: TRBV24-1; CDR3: ATSEWGGSGAF
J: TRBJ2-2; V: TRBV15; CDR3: ATSSPDLNTGELF
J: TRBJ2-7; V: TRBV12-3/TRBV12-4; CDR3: ASSSPLAGQYEQY
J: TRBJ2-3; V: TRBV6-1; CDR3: ASSEWGDSTDTQY
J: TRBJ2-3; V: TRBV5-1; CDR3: ASSLLGASTDTQY
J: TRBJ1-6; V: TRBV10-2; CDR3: ASSELGGRGSYNSPLH
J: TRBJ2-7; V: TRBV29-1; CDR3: SVRIHGYEQY
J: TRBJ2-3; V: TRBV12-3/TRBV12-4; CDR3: ASRGLASTDTQY
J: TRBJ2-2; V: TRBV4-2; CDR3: ASGLRTTGELF
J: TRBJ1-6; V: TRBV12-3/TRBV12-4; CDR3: ASRFGPLPH
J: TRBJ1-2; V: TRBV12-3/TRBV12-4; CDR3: ASSLGQLPQGYT
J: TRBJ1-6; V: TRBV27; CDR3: ASSWAGLNSPLH
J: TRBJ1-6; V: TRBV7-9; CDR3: GADTGRNSPLH
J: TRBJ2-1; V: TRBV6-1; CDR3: ASSQGWRQGVDEQF
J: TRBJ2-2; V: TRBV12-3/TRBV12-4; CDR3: ASSLSNTGELF
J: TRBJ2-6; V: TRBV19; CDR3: ASSIRDAGANVLT
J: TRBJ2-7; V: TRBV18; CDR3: ASSPQGGGSYEQY
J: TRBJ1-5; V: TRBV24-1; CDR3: ATKIPRRGSNQPQH
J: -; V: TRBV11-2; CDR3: ASSWGGSSYEQY
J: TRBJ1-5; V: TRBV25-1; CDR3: ASSSGVCHTHDALCSNQPQH
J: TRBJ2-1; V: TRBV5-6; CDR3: ASSLVAPGPEQF
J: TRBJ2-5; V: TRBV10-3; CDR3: ATSESTIERGRQEAQY
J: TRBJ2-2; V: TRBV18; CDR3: ASSPAGVAGELF
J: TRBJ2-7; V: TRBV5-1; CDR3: ASRLLLGQGAGGYGYTFKYEQY
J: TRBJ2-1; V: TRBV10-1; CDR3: ASSPSGRASDEQF
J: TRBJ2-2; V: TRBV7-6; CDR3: ASSLVSGGAGGGELF
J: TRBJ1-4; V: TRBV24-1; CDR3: ATSDPRRDNEKLF
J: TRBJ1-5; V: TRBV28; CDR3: ASTPAGTGGANQPQH
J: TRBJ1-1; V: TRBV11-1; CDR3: ASSLINTEAF
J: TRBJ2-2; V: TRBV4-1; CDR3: ASSGRGRTTGELF
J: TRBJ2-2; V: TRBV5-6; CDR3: ASSLVGVGTMNTGELF
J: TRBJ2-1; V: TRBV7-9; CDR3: ASSTSGGARNVQL